The 22 T cell receptor beta chains given below trace back to one sample, sequenced in a study of cytomegalovirus exposure and HLA in healthy donors. This PCR relied on a set of 60 Vbeta primers and 13 Jbeta primers. TCRdb keeps only in-frame clones here, not all; method: immunoSEQ multiplex PCR. The table records roughly 170,000 clones, around 80% of them present only once. The sequenced sample was PBMCs. The receptors were gathered from a woman in her forties or fifties in good health and CMV-seropositive.

The chain is built from TRBV9 and TRBJ2-7; TRBD1 might be the D (5 bases). CDR3 length equals 13 residues. The germline CDR1 and CDR2 sequences are SGDLS and YYNGEE. Between the trimmed V and J ends, which lost 3 bases and 3 bases, there was a span of 10 bases. The CDR3 spells CASSGKTGYEQYF. The CDR3 DNA is TGTGCCAGCAGCGGTAAAACAGGCTACGAGCAGTACTTC.

V usage is TRBV10-3 and J usage is TRBJ1-1; D not resolved. CDR1 is ENHRY, CDR2 SYGVKD, per germline. This CDR3 comprises 15 residues. Deletions cut 7 bases from V and 1 base from J, with 16 bases between. The DNA for the CDR3 is TGTGCCATCATCCCCGCACACAGCCCGAACACTGAAGCTTTCTTT. It translates to CAIIPAHSPNTEAFF.

The table lists this clone with a few counts. The chain is built from TRBV4-1 and TRBJ2-1, with unresolved D. The germline V and J ends were trimmed by 4 bases and 0 bases, with 10 bases remaining between them. CDR1 and CDR2 from the germline V gene are MGHRA and YSYEKL. The CDR3 is 15 amino acids. The CDR3 DNA is TGCGCCAGCAGCCCGTTGTCCAGCTCCTACAATGAGCAGTTCTTC. Its translation is CASSPLSSSYNEQFF.

The V gene is TRBV6-5, the J gene TRBJ1-2; 7 nucleotides line up with TRBD1. CDR1 and CDR2 (germline): MNHEY, SVGAGI. The CDR3 runs to 16 residues. V was clipped by 2 bases and J by 2 bases; unmatched bases: 8. The CDR3 DNA reads TGTGCCAGCAGTTACCGGGACAGAAATTTCAACTATGGCTACACCTTC. It is translated as CASSYRDRNFNYGYTF.

This sequence joins TRBV7-6 and TRBJ1-2; TRBD1 agrees at 7 bases. This CDR3 is built from 14 residues. Germline CDR1 reads SGHVS; CDR2 reads FNYEAQ. V shed 5 bases and J 2 bases; nucleotides not matched to a gene: 5. CDR3 coding DNA: TGTGCCAGCAGCCCGGGACAGAGGAACTATGGCTACACCTTC. Translating gives CASSPGQRNYGYTF.

The chain combines TRBV5-1 with TRBJ2-2, with D possibly matching TRBD2 (6 bases). The ends were cut back, 3 bases at V and 3 bases at J, with 15 bases in the middle. This CDR3 spans 16 amino acids. Germline values: CDR1 SGHRS, CDR2 YFSETQ. DNA of the CDR3: TGCGCCAGCAGCTGGGAAGTTGGGACTGACACCGGGGAGCTGTTTTTT. Translating gives CASSWEVGTDTGELFF.

This clone occurred once. The V and J genes are TRBV7-2 and TRBJ2-3, with D possibly TRBD1 on 6 matching bases. The germline CDR1 and CDR2 sequences are SGHTA and FQGNSA. V dropped 7 bases and J dropped 1 base, with 15 bases sitting between them. The CDR3 is 15 amino acids. For the CDR3, the DNA is TGTGCCAGCACCTCACCACACAGGGGCACAGATACGCAGTATTTT. This gives the protein CASTSPHRGTDTQYF.

The chain joins TRBV5-5 to TRBJ2-7; 9 bases fit TRBD1. CDR1 is SGHKS and CDR2 is YYEKEE in the germline V gene (reference sequence). The V gene end was trimmed by 4 bases and the J gene end by 9 bases; junction bases not matched to a gene: 8. The CDR3 length is 13 residues. CDR3 loop: CASSGGTGFGQYF. The CDR3 DNA reads TGTGCCAGCAGCGGGGGGACAGGGTTCGGGCAGTACTTC.

This chain joins TRBV2 and TRBJ1-5; D not resolved. Trimming shortened V by 5 bases and J by 3 bases, and 8 bases separated the two germline ends. CDR1 and CDR2 (germline): SNHLY, FYNNEI. The CDR3 is made up of 13 amino acids. This CDR3 is CASSIATNQPQHF. The CDR3 region has the DNA TGTGCCAGCAGTATCGCTACCAATCAGCCCCAGCATTTT.

The chain combines TRBV11-3 with TRBJ2-3; no firm D call. This CDR3 has 13 amino acids. From germline, CDR1 is SGHNT and CDR2 YENEEA. V shed 2 bases and J shed 4 bases, with 7 bases lying between them. CDR3 sequence reads: CASSLSRSDTQYF. The CDR3 coding sequence is TGTGCCAGCAGCTTATCCCGGTCAGATACGCAGTATTTT.

This clone has more than one count but fewer than ten. The rearrangement joins TRBV4-1 to TRBJ1-4; 9 bases agree with TRBD1. The CDR3 is made up of 15 amino acids. The germline V gene encodes CDR1 MGHRA and CDR2 YSYEKL. The junction had 3 bases not matched to a gene; V was cut back by 0 bases and J by 7 bases. The CDR3 nucleotides read TGCGCCAGCAGCCAAGATGGGACAGGGCGTGAAAAACTGTTTTTT. Its protein product is CASSQDGTGREKLFF.

The genes are TRBV10-3 and TRBJ2-7; a possible D gene is TRBD1 (6 bases). The germline CDR1 and CDR2 sequences are ENHRY and SYGVKD. This CDR3 spans 16 amino acids. V lost 4 bases and J 3 bases, leaving 19 bases between the germline ends. This CDR3 reads CAISGAGDRSSYEQYF. Here the CDR3 DNA reads TGTGCCATCAGTGGGGCAGGGGACCGAAGTAGCTACGAGCAGTACTTC.

V and J are TRBV27 and TRBJ1-2; D remains ambiguous. The CDR3 spans 14 residues. Trimming pared 3 bases from V and 5 bases from J, leaving 13 bases between. Germline lookup yields CDR1 MNHEY and CDR2 SMNVEV (reference sequence). In DNA, the CDR3 is TGTGCCAGCAGTTTCCCACCAGGCAAGTATGGCTACACCTTC. Translation: CASSFPPGKYGYTF.

The V call is TRBV30, the J call TRBJ2-3; 8 bases are a match to TRBD1. Germline V gene data show CDR1 as GTSNPN and CDR2 as SVGIG (reference sequence). V trimming: 3 bases; J trimming: 2 bases; junction bases outside the gene matches: 7. There are 15 residues in the CDR3. This chain's CDR3 is CAWREGQANTDTQYF. Written as DNA, the CDR3 is TGTGCCTGGAGGGAGGGACAGGCCAACACAGATACGCAGTATTTT.

The chain links TRBV30 to TRBJ2-7; 10 bases line up with TRBD1. This CDR3 has 14 amino acids. V gave up 2 bases and J gave up 2 bases; unmatched junction bases: 3. CDR1 is GTSNPN, CDR2 SVGIG, per germline (reference sequence). The DNA for the CDR3 is TGTGCCTGGAGTTCCGGGACAGGGGCCTACGAGCAGTACTTC. It is translated as CAWSSGTGAYEQYF.

DNA of the CDR3: TGTGCCAGCCGTGGACCGCGCAGGGGAGGCTACACCTTC. Translated: CASRGPRRGGYTF. V is TRBV28 and J is TRBJ1-2, with D perhaps TRBD1 (6 bases). Germline CDR1 and CDR2: MDHEN and SYDVKM. Trimming left V 8 bases short and J 8 bases short, with 18 bases between. CDR3 length equals 13 residues.

The chain recombines TRBV7-9 with TRBJ1-1, with D perhaps matching TRBD1 (6 bases). The CDR3 contains 13 residues. Germline loops: CDR1 SEHNR, CDR2 FQNEAQ (reference sequence). V was cut by 6 bases and J by 3 bases, with 11 bases left in between. This chain's CDR3 is CASRRGGDTEAFF. Written as DNA, the CDR3 is TGTGCCAGCAGGCGAGGGGGGGACACTGAAGCTTTCTTT.

The rearrangement joins TRBV9 to TRBJ2-5, with 7 bases aligning to TRBD1. The length of the CDR3 is 14 residues. Germline assignment: CDR1 SGDLS and CDR2 YYNGEE. The junction had 0 bases not matched to a gene; V was cut back by 0 bases and J by 1 base. The CDR3 region has the DNA TGTGCCAGCAGCGTAGGGGACAGCCAAGAGACCCAGTACTTC. Protein: CASSVGDSQETQYF.

V and J are TRBV7-3 and TRBJ2-7, with TRBD1 matching 7 bases. With V trimmed by 5 bases and J by 9 bases, 10 bases remained unmatched. The length of the CDR3 is 13 residues. CDR1 SGHTA and CDR2 FQGTGA come from the germline V gene. The CDR3 nucleotides are TGTGCCAGCAGCCCACGGGACAGTTCGACGCAGTACTTC. Translation gives CASSPRDSSTQYF.

This chain uses TRBV5-4 with TRBJ2-5; the match to TRBD2 covers 8 bases. Unmatched junction bases numbered 2, after V lost 2 bases and J lost 2 bases. The CDR3 contains 14 residues. Germline values: CDR1 SGHNT, CDR2 YYREEE (reference sequence). The CDR3 loop is CASSLLADQETQYF. As DNA, the CDR3 is TGTGCCAGCAGCTTACTAGCGGATCAAGAGACCCAGTACTTC.

A few counts support this clone. The chain links TRBV14 to TRBJ1-3; 7 bases fit TRBD1. V was clipped by 9 bases and J by 4 bases; unmatched bases: 6. The CDR3 loop spans 13 amino acids. Germline V gene lookup returns CDR1 SGHDN and CDR2 FVKESK. CDR3 in DNA: TGTGCCAGTGCGGGACAGAGAGGAAACACCATATATTTT. This encodes CASAGQRGNTIYF.

The V and J genes are TRBV30 and TRBJ1-1, with a possible D match to TRBD1 (5 bases). Germline V gives CDR1 GTSNPN, CDR2 SVGIG (reference sequence). With 3 bases removed from V and 2 bases from J, the gap between germline ends came to 16 bases. The CDR3 length is 15 residues. CDR3 sequence (DNA): TGTGCCTGGAGGGGGGGAAGAAGGGGAAACACTGAAGCTTTCTTT. Amino acid sequence: CAWRGGRRGNTEAFF. Together with reference TRBV30 and TRBJ1-1, the CDR3 gives the full variable domain: SQTIHQWPATLVQPVGSPLSLECTVEGTSNPNLYWYRQAAGRGLQLLFYSVGIGQISSEVPQNLSASRPQDRQFILSSKKLLLSDSGFYLCAWRGGRRGNTEAFFGQGTRLTVV.